Below are 27 T cell receptor beta chains sequenced from a single sample in a study of T-cell memory formation after mild COVID-19 (dated by TCRdb to about 2021). The library was made by 5' RACE. Sequencing relied on an Illumina NovaSeq 6000. Clones were called with MiXCR by TCRdb after fastp trimmed the public reads at Q25, and only in-frame beta chains were retained. Every entry covers one CDR3 protein and lists the most common genes and DNA from its rows. The sample contains about 290,000 distinct CDR3 sequences, approximately 15% of them found a single time. The top ten constitute about a fifth of the sample. The sequenced sample was PBMCs or a T cell subset sorted from them (not recorded which). All receptors derive from a young man who had mild COVID-19 (a few samples of this study predate the infection). The sample titles of this study are shuffled in the database, so cell type and time point are left out; the donor was told from shared clones.

The chain uses TRBV5-1 and TRBJ2-1, with 10 positions matching TRBD1. This CDR3 is 17 amino acids long. Germline V gene data show CDR1 as SGHRS and CDR2 as YFSETQ. Trimming removed 4 bases from V and 7 bases from J; junction bases left unmatched: 14. CDR3 residues: CASSPKPGQGTTNEQFF. As DNA, the CDR3 is TGCGCCAGCAGCCCGAAACCGGGACAGGGGACTACGAATGAGCAGTTCTTC.

The genes are TRBV19 and TRBJ2-2; possibly TRBD1 for D (6 bases). This CDR3 comprises 15 residues. CDR1 and CDR2 (germline): LNHDA, SQIVND (reference sequence). V was clipped by 7 bases and J by 1 base, with 13 bases between them. CDR3 protein: CASTWDMGNTGELFF. The CDR3 coding sequence is TGTGCCAGTACTTGGGACATGGGGAACACCGGGGAGCTGTTTTTT.

The rearrangement joins TRBV12-3 or TRBV12-4 to TRBJ1-6; the D gene is possibly TRBD1 (5 bases). The CDR3 totals 13 residues. V lost 3 bases, J lost 14 bases, and 14 bases lay in between. In DNA, the CDR3 is TGTGCCAGCAGTTTTGGGGGATTAGTGGCCCTCCACTTT. Translation gives CASSFGGLVALHF.

This clonotype has only a few counts. The J gene is TRBJ2-6, the V gene TRBV10-3; TRBD1 matches 9 bases. In germline, CDR1 is ENHRY, CDR2 SYGVKD. V lost 6 bases to trimming and J lost 3 bases; unmatched junction nucleotides: 6. This CDR3 is 16 amino acids long. The DNA of the CDR3 is TGTGCCATCAGCGGGACAGGGCAAGGTGGGGCCAACGTCCTGACTTTC. It translates to CAISGTGQGGANVLTF.

This clonotype has just a few counts. The chain has TRBV7-2 and TRBJ1-2; 7 bases align to TRBD1. The length of the CDR3 is 17 residues. The germline V gene has CDR1 SGHTA and CDR2 FQGNSA. V gave up 0 bases and J gave up 4 bases; unmatched junction bases: 11. The CDR3 sequence: CASSLALGTELGYGYTF. In nucleotides, the CDR3 is TGTGCCAGCAGCTTAGCGCTAGGGACAGAGTTGGGCTATGGCTACACCTTC.

The gene calls are TRBV12-3 or TRBV12-4 and TRBJ2-3; perhaps TRBD2 as D (6 bases). The CDR3 is 15 residues long. Between the trimmed V and J ends, which lost 2 bases and 1 base, there was a span of 10 bases. This CDR3 is CASSLHGGGTDTQYF. CDR3 DNA: TGTGCCAGCAGTTTACACGGAGGGGGCACAGATACGCAGTATTTT.

This clonotype has a count of ten or more. The CDR3 region is CASSPRRGGLFVGDRETQYF. The CDR3 DNA reads TGTGCCAGCAGTCCGCGGCGGGGGGGCCTTTTCGTCGGGGATCGCGAGACCCAGTACTTC. The rearrangement uses TRBV12-3 or TRBV12-4 and TRBJ2-5; 9 positions agree with TRBD2. The length of the CDR3 is 20 residues. After removal of 5 bases from V and 5 bases from J, the junction contained 24 bases not matched to a gene.

This clonotype appeared a few times. CDR3 coding DNA: TGTGCCAGCAGCGTAGTAGTCGAACCAAATTCACCCCTCCACTTT. It codes for CASSVVVEPNSPLHF. This chain links TRBV9 with TRBJ1-6; D call uncertain. Germline V gene lookup returns CDR1 SGDLS and CDR2 YYNGEE. This CDR3 is 15 amino acids long. Trimming took 0 bases from V and 7 from J, leaving 11 bases between them.

In its sample, this clonotype was seen a few times. V is TRBV7-9 and J is TRBJ2-2; perhaps TRBD2 as D (5 bases). This CDR3 has 12 amino acids. Germline CDR1 and CDR2: SEHNR and FQNEAQ (reference sequence). V shed 5 bases and J shed 9 bases, with 10 bases lying between them. CDR3 residues: CASSPRTRELFF. DNA for the CDR3: TGTGCCAGCAGCCCTAGGACTCGGGAGCTGTTTTTT. The variable domain in full, completed from reference TRBV7-9 and TRBJ2-2, reads DTGVSQNPRHKITKRGQNVTFRCDPISEHNRLYWYRQTLGQGPEFLTYFQNEAQLEKSRLLSDRFSAERPKGSFSTLEIQRTEQGDSAMYLCASSPRTRELFFGEGSRLTVL.

The V and J genes are TRBV7-2 and TRBJ1-3; D call uncertain. The length of the CDR3 is 14 residues. Germline V gene sequence: CDR1 SGHTA, CDR2 FQGNSA. V gave up 1 base and J gave up 4 bases, with 8 bases separating them. Written as DNA, the CDR3 is TGTGCCAGCAGCTTAGATCTTGGGGGAAACACCATATATTTT. Protein product: CASSLDLGGNTIYF.

This clonotype was observed a handful of times. The chain has TRBV2 and TRBJ1-1; 7 bases are a match to TRBD1. Germline loops: CDR1 SNHLY, CDR2 FYNNEI. V was pared by 6 bases and J by 12 bases, with 22 bases of the junction left unmatched. The CDR3 is 16 residues long. For the CDR3, the DNA is TGTGCCAGCAGGAGGGAAGCTGCGCCCCACAGGGGCTTGACTTTCTTT. Protein product: CASRREAAPHRGLTFF.

This clonotype was seen a handful of times. V usage is TRBV7-2 and J usage is TRBJ2-1; 11 positions match TRBD2. CDR1 is SGHTA and CDR2 is FQGNSA in the germline V gene. The CDR3 runs 15 residues. V was clipped by 1 base and J by 7 bases; unmatched bases: 3. The CDR3 spells CASSLVAGGKNEQFF. CDR3 sequence (DNA): TGTGCCAGCAGCTTAGTAGCGGGGGGGAAAAATGAGCAGTTCTTC.

In this sample, this clonotype turned up a few times. The chain links TRBV24-1 to TRBJ1-5; D is uncertain. Trimming pared 5 bases from V and 2 bases from J, leaving 3 bases between. Germline V gives CDR1 KGHDR, CDR2 SFDVKD. The CDR3 is made up of 12 amino acids. The CDR3 bases are TGTGCCACCAGTGGTGGCAATCAGCCCCAGCATTTT. Translated: CATSGGNQPQHF.

This chain's CDR3 is CASIGISKGVKNTGELFF. Written as DNA, the CDR3 is TGTGCCAGCATTGGTATCTCAAAAGGAGTAAAGAACACCGGGGAGCTGTTTTTT. The chain combines TRBV6-6 with TRBJ2-2; D remains unclear. The germline CDR1 and CDR2 sequences are MNHNY and SVGAGI (reference sequence). Trimming took 7 bases from V and 1 from J, leaving 22 bases between them. The CDR3 totals 18 residues.

The CDR3 DNA reads TGCAGTGCGCCCACCCCGGGAACCCAAGAGACCCAGTACTTC. Its translation: CSAPTPGTQETQYF. The chain couples TRBV20-1 to TRBJ2-5; weak D call: TRBD2 (5 bases). The CDR3 runs 14 residues. Trimming removed 6 bases from V and 1 base from J, with 15 bases in between. Germline values: CDR1 DFQATT, CDR2 SNEGSKA (reference sequence).

The chain uses TRBV7-3 and TRBJ1-1, with D hard to call. CDR3 size: 14 residues. Trimming stripped 0 bases from V and 2 bases from J, with 7 bases between. Germline assignment: CDR1 SGHTA and CDR2 FQGTGA. CDR3 amino acids: CASSLTAGNTEAFF. The DNA of the CDR3 is TGTGCCAGCAGCTTAACTGCGGGAAACACTGAAGCTTTCTTT.

This clonotype was recorded a few times. The V and J genes are TRBV6-2 or TRBV6-3 and TRBJ2-7; 9 bases agree with TRBD1. The germline CDR1 and CDR2 sequences are MNHEY and SVGEGT. J lost 4 bases, V lost 6 bases, and 4 bases had no gene match. The CDR3 loop spans 13 amino acids. The CDR3 nucleotides read TGTGCCAGCAGCCGGGACAGGGAATACGAGCAGTACGTC. Its protein is CASSRDREYEQYV.

This clonotype was seen a few times. The chain couples TRBV11-2 to TRBJ2-1; either TRBD1 or TRBD2 may supply D (5 bases each). CDR3 length: 16 residues. The germline V gene has CDR1 SGHAT and CDR2 FQNNGV. Between the trimmed V and J ends, which lost 0 bases and 4 bases, there was a span of 13 bases. Here the CDR3 DNA reads TGTGCCAGCAGCTTAGAGGGGGACCAGTATTACAATGAGCAGTTCTTC. This translates into CASSLEGDQYYNEQFF.

The gene calls are TRBV7-2 and TRBJ2-5, with D perhaps TRBD2 (6 bases). The germline V gene has CDR1 SGHTA and CDR2 FQGNSA. The CDR3 covers 14 residues. Between the trimmed V and J ends, which lost 3 bases and 4 bases, there was a span of 12 bases. This CDR3 is CASSFGGGTETQYF. In DNA, the CDR3 is TGTGCCAGCAGCTTCGGTGGGGGGACAGAGACCCAGTACTTC.

This clonotype was counted many times. The rearrangement links TRBV5-5 to TRBJ1-2, with 8 bases matching TRBD1. From germline, CDR1 is SGHKS and CDR2 YYEKEE (reference sequence). The CDR3 has 12 residues. V gave up 1 base and J gave up 8 bases; unmatched junction bases: 1. CDR3 nucleotide sequence: TGTGCCAGCAGCTTGTCAGGGGGCGGCTACACCTTC. Its translation: CASSLSGGGYTF.

This clonotype was seen repeatedly, ten times or more. V usage is TRBV27 and J usage is TRBJ1-1; D is ambiguous. The CDR3 is 13 residues long. The germline V and J ends were trimmed by 4 bases and 1 base, with 7 bases remaining between them. Germline V CDR1 and CDR2: MNHEY, SMNVEV (reference sequence). CDR3 sequence: CASSSGWNTEAFF. Written as DNA, the CDR3 is TGTGCCAGCAGTTCCGGTTGGAACACTGAAGCTTTCTTT.

This chain connects TRBV12-3 or TRBV12-4 to TRBJ1-4; 7 bases agree with TRBD1. The CDR3 is 15 residues long. J lost 3 bases, V lost 6 bases, and 7 bases had no gene match. CDR3 loop: CASRLTGASNEKLFF. CDR3 nucleotide sequence: TGTGCCAGCAGGTTAACAGGGGCCTCTAATGAAAAACTGTTTTTT.

A few counts support this clonotype. This rearrangement joins TRBV18 to TRBJ1-4; D remains ambiguous. With 1 base removed from V and 0 bases from J, the gap between germline ends came to 6 bases. Germline V gives CDR1 KGHSH, CDR2 LQKENI. The length of the CDR3 is 15 residues. CDR3 protein: CASSPRDATNEKLFF. In DNA, the CDR3 is TGTGCCAGCTCACCACGGGATGCAACTAATGAAAAACTGTTTTTT.

The CDR3 protein is CASSHPTGGNYGYTF. The CDR3 nucleotides are TGCGCCAGCAGCCACCCTACAGGGGGCAACTATGGCTACACCTTC. The chain couples TRBV4-1 to TRBJ1-2; 9 positions agree with TRBD1. CDR1 is MGHRA and CDR2 is YSYEKL in the germline V gene. V was clipped by 3 bases and J by 2 bases; unmatched bases: 4. The CDR3 spans 15 residues.

This rearrangement joins TRBV12-3 or TRBV12-4 to TRBJ2-7; D possibly matches TRBD1 or TRBD2 (5 bases each). V was cut by 6 bases and J by 6 bases, with 15 bases left in between. The CDR3 has 13 residues. In DNA form, the CDR3 reads TGTGCCAGCAGCCGGGACGTCCGCTCCGAGCAGTACTTC. This translates into CASSRDVRSEQYF.

The V call is TRBV6-2 or TRBV6-3, the J call TRBJ2-5; 7 nucleotides agree with TRBD1. V lost 0 bases to trimming and J lost 5 bases; unmatched junction nucleotides: 6. CDR1 MNHEY and CDR2 SVGEGT come from the germline V gene. The CDR3 covers 15 residues. CDR3 in amino acids: CASSYSRGGAETQYF. The CDR3 DNA reads TGTGCCAGCAGTTACTCGAGAGGGGGCGCGGAGACCCAGTACTTC.

On this clonotype itself: A read error may account for a junction end that differs from germline. The rearrangement joins TRBV6-5 to TRBJ2-1, with 7 bases matching TRBD2. Germline lookup yields CDR1 MNHEY and CDR2 SVGAGI. The CDR3 covers 18 residues. The CDR3 here is CASSYGGIPGLQINEQLF. In DNA form, the CDR3 reads TGTGCCAGCAGTTACGGAGGAATACCGGGACTACAGATCAATGAGCAGTTATTC.